This TCR beta chain was sequenced in a study of early stage breast cancer tumors. Broader study findings: Tumor and normal breast were distinguished via blood comparison in 14 of 16 patients.

The CDR3 covers 14 residues. V was pared by 2 bases and J by 9 bases, with 12 bases between. From germline, CDR1 is SGHTS and CDR2 YDEGEE. This clone was seen only a few times. What it binds is not known. The method was immunoSEQ multiplex PCR; TCRdb's version includes in-frame clones alone and lacks a portion of them. The profile shows 35,000 to 45,000 clones, roughly 72% of them singletons. Sequences were obtained from blood. The chain is built from TRBV5-8 and TRBJ1-6, with D possibly being TRBD1 (5 bases). This receptor was taken from a person between 60 and 70 years old with breast cancer. The CDR3 DNA is TGTGCCAGCAGCTTCAGGCAGGGAAGTTCACCCCTCCACTTT. Amino acids: CASSFRQGSSPLHF.